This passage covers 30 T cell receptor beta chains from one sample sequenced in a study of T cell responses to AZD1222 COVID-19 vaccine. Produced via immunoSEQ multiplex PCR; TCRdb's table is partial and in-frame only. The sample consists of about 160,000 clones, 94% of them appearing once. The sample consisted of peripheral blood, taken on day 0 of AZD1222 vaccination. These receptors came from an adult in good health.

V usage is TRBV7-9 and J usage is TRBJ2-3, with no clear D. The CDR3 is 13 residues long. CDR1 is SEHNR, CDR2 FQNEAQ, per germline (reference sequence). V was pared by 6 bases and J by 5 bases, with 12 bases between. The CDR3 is CASSYTIGDTQYF. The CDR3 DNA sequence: TGTGCCAGCAGTTATACAATCGGAGATACGCAGTATTTT.

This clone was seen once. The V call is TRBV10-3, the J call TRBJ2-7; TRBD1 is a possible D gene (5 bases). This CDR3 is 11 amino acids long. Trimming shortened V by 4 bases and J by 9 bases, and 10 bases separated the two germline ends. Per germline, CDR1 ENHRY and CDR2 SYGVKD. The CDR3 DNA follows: TGTGCCATCAGTGCCCGTAGGGGGCAGTACGTC. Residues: CAISARRGQYV.

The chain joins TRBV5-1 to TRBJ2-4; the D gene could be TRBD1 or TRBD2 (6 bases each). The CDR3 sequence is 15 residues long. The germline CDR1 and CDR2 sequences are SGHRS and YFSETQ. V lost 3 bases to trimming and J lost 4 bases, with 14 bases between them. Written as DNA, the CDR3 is TGCGCCAGCAGCTCCTTCAGGGGAGGAAAAAACATTCAGTACTTC. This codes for CASSSFRGGKNIQYF.

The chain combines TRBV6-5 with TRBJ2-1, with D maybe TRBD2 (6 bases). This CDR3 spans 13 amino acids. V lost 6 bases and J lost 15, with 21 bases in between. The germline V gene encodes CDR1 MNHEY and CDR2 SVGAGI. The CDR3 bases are TGTGCCAGCAGGACTAGTATTTCGTCATTTTGGTTCTTC. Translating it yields CASRTSISSFWFF.

CDR3 amino acids: CASSPSSRREGHQSTDTQYF. In DNA, the CDR3 is TGCGCCAGCAGCCCCTCATCGAGGCGGGAGGGCCACCAGAGCACAGATACGCAGTATTTT. The chain combines TRBV4-3 with TRBJ2-3; TRBD2 aligns across 9 bases. In germline, CDR1 is LGHNA, CDR2 YSLEER. The V gene end was trimmed by 4 bases and the J gene end by 0 bases; junction bases not matched to a gene: 17. This CDR3 comprises 20 residues.

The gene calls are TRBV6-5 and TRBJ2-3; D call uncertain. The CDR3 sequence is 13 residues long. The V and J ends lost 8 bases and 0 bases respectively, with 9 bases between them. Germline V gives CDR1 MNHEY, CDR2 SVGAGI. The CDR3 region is CASSKPSTDTQYF. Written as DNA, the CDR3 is TGTGCCAGCTCGAAACCTAGCACAGATACGCAGTATTTT.

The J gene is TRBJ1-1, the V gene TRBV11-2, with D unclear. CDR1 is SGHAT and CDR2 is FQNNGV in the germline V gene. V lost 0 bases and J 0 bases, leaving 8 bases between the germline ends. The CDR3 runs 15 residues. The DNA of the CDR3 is TGTGCCAGCAGCTTAGATCAGATCATGAACACTGAAGCTTTCTTT. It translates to CASSLDQIMNTEAFF.

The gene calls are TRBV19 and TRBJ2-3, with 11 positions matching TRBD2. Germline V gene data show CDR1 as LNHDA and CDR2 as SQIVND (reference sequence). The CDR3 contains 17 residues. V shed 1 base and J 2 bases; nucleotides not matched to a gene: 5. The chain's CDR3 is CASSIAGLAAPTDTQYF. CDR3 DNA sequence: TGTGCCAGTAGTATAGCGGGACTAGCGGCACCCACAGATACGCAGTATTTT.

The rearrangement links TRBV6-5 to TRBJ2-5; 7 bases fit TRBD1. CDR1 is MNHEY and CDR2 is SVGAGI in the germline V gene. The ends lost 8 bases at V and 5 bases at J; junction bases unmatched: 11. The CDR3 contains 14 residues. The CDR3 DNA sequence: TGTGCCAGCGCTGAGTTAGGGGGCAGGGAGACCCAGTACTTC. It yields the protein CASAELGGRETQYF.

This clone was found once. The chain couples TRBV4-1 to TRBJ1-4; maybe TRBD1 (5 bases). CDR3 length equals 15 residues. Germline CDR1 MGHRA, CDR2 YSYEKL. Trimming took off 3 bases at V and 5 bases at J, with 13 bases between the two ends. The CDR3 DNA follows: TGCGCCAGCAGCCATCCGATGGGACTAAATGAAAAACTGTTTTTT. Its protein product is CASSHPMGLNEKLFF.

This CDR3 reads CASSLAGTFYEKLFF. In DNA form, the CDR3 reads TGCGCCAGCAGCTTGGCCGGGACTTTTTATGAAAAACTGTTTTTT. V and J are TRBV5-1 and TRBJ1-4, with a possible D match to TRBD1 (5 bases). The CDR3 runs 15 residues. V lost 0 bases and J lost 6, with 12 bases in between. The germline gives CDR1 SGHRS, CDR2 YFSETQ.

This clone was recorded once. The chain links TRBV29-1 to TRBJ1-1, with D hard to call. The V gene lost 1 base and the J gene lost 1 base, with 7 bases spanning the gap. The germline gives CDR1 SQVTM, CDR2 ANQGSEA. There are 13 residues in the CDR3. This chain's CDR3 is CSVEGHENTEAFF. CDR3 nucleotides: TGCAGCGTTGAAGGACATGAGAACACTGAAGCTTTCTTT. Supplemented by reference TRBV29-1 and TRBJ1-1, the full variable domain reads SAVISQKPSRDICQRGTSLTIQCQVDSQVTMMFWYRQQPGQSLTLIATANQGSEATYESGFVIDKFPISRPNLTFSTLTVSNMSPEDSSIYLCSVEGHENTEAFFGQGTRLTVV.

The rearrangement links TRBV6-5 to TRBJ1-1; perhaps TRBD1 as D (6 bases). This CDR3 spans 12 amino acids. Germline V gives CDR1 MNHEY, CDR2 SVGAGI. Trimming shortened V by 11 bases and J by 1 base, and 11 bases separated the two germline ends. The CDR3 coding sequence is TGTGCCGCCAACAGGGAGAACACTGAAGCTTTCTTT. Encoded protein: CAANRENTEAFF.

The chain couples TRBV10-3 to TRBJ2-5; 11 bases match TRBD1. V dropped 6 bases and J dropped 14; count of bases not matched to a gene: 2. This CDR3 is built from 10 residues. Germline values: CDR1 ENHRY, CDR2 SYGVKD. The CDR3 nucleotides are TGTGCCATCAGCGGACAGGGGGCCTACTTC. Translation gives CAISGQGAYF.

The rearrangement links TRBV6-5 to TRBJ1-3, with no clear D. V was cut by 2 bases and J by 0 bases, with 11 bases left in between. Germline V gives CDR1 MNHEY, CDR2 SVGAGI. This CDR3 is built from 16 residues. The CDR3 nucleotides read TGTGCCAGCAGTTACAGGGCAGCAAGCTCTGGAAACACCATATATTTT. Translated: CASSYRAASSGNTIYF.

CDR3 sequence: CASSSAGPYGYTF. CDR3 nucleotides: TGTGCCAGCAGTTCTGCGGGTCCCTATGGCTACACCTTC. The chain is built from TRBV27 and TRBJ1-2; D remains ambiguous. Trimming pared 4 bases from V and 4 bases from J, leaving 10 bases between. CDR3 length equals 13 residues. Germline CDR1 reads MNHEY; CDR2 reads SMNVEV (reference sequence).

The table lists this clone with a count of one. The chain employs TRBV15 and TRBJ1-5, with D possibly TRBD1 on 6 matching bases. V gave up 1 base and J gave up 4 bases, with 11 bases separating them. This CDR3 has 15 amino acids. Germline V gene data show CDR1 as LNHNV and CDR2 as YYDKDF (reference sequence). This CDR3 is CATSRVDRQNQPQHF. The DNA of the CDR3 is TGTGCCACCAGCAGAGTGGACAGACAAAATCAGCCCCAGCATTTT. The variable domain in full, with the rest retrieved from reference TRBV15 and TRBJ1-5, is DAMVIQNPRYQVTQFGKPVTLSCSQTLNHNVMYWYQQKSSQAPKLLFHYYDKDFNNEADTPDNFQSRRPNTSFCFLDIRSPGLGDTAMYLCATSRVDRQNQPQHFGDGTRLSIL.

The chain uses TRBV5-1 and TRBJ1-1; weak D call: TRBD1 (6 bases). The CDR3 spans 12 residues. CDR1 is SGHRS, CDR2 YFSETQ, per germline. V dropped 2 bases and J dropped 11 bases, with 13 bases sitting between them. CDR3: CASSFEGDGAFF. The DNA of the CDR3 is TGCGCCAGCAGCTTCGAGGGGGACGGGGCTTTCTTT.

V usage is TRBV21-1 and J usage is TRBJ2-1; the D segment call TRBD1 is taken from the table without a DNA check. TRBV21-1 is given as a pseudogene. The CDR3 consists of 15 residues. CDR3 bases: TGTGCCAGCAACAACCGGGACAGCTTCGTCAATGAGCAGTTCTTC. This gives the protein CASNNRDSFVNEQFF.

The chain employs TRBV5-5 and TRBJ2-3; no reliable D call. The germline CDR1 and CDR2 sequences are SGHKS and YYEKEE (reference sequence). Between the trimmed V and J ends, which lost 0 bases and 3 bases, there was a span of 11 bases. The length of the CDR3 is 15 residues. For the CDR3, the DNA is TGTGCCAGCAGCTTGGGGCCTGGTTCGACAGATACGCAGTATTTT. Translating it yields CASSLGPGSTDTQYF.

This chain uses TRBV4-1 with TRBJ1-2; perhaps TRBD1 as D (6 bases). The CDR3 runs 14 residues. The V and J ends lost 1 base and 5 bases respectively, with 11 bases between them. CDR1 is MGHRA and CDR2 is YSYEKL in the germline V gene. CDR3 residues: CASSQVRGTYGYTF. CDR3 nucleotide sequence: TGCGCCAGCAGCCAAGTCAGGGGCACTTATGGCTACACCTTC.

The CDR3 loop is CASSYTTAQSSYEQYV. DNA of the CDR3: TGTGCCAGCAGTTACACGACTGCACAGAGCTCCTACGAGCAGTACGTC. The rearrangement links TRBV6-2 or TRBV6-3 to TRBJ2-7; D not resolved. Trimming pared 2 bases from V and 0 bases from J, leaving 14 bases between. The CDR3 spans 16 residues. The germline gives CDR1 MNHEY, CDR2 SVGEGT.

The CDR3 protein is CASSYSQAADTQYF. The CDR3 DNA is TGTGCCAGCAGTTACTCCCAGGCCGCAGATACGCAGTATTTT. This rearrangement joins TRBV6-2 or TRBV6-3 to TRBJ2-3; D is ambiguous. Germline V gene data show CDR1 as MNHEY and CDR2 as SVGEGT. V was trimmed by 0 bases and J by 4 bases, leaving 8 bases between them. This CDR3 region has 14 residues.

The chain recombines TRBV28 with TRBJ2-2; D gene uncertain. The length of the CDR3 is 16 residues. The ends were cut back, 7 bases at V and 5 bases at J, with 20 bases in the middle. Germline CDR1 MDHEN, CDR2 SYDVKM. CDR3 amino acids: CASTKKEFPKTGELFF. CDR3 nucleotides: TGTGCCAGCACTAAAAAAGAGTTCCCCAAGACCGGGGAGCTGTTTTTT.

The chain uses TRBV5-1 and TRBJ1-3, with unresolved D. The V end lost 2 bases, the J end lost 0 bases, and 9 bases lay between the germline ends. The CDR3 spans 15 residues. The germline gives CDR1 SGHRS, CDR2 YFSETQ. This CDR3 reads CASSLGHNSGNTIYF. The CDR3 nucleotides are TGCGCCAGCAGCTTAGGCCATAACTCTGGAAACACCATATATTTT.

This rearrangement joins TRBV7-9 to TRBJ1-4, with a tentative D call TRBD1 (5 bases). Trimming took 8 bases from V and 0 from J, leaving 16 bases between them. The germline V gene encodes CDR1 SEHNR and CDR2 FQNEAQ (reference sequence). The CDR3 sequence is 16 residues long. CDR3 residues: CASCQVGGSTNEKLFF. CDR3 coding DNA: TGTGCCAGCTGCCAGGTCGGGGGATCAACTAATGAAAAACTGTTTTTT.

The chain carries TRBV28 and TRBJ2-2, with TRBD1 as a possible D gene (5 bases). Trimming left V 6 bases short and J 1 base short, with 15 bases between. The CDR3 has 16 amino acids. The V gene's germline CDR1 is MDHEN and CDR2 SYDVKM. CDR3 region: CASSRRATGNTGELFF. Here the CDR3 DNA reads TGTGCCAGCAGCCGCAGGGCCACGGGGAACACCGGGGAGCTGTTTTTT.

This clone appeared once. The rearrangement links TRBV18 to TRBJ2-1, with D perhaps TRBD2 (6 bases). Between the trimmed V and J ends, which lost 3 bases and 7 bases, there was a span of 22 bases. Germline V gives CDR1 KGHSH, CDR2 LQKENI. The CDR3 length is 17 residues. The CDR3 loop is CASSPTLGSDGLNEQFF. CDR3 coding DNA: TGTGCCAGCTCACCCACGCTGGGGAGCGACGGACTAAATGAGCAGTTCTTC.

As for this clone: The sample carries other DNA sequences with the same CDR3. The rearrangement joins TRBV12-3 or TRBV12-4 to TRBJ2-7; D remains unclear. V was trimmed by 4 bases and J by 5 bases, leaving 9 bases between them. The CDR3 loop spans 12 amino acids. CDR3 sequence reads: CASSSGAHEQYV. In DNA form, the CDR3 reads TGTGCCAGCAGTTCTGGAGCCCACGAGCAGTACGTC.

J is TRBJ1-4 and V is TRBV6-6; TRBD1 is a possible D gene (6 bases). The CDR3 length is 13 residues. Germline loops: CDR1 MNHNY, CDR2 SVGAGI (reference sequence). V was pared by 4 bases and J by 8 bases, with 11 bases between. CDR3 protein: CASSSGQMEKLFF. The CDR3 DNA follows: TGTGCCAGCAGTTCCGGACAGATGGAAAAACTGTTTTTT.